Presented here are 17 T cell receptor beta chains from one specimen sequenced in a study of blood T cell repertoires in COVID-19. Here immunoSEQ multiplex PCR was the method, and the copy in TCRdb shows in-frame clones only, minus some. This repertoire shows roughly 70,000 clones, over 75% found once; its top ten account for 6.9%. The sample consisted of peripheral blood. The receptors were sampled from a human donor in a cohort sampled during active COVID-19.

This clone was recorded a few times. V gene TRBV2 combines with J gene TRBJ2-4, with TRBD1 as a possible D gene (6 bases). There are 14 residues in the CDR3. Trimming stripped 4 bases from V and 6 bases from J, with 13 bases between. Germline CDR1 is SNHLY and CDR2 is FYNNEI. The CDR3 here is CASSVRTDVNIQYF. The CDR3 coding sequence is TGTGCCAGCAGTGTTCGGACAGACGTAAACATTCAGTACTTC. Complete variable domain (other parts from reference TRBV2 and TRBJ2-4): EPEVTQTPSHQVTQMGQEVILRCVPISNHLYFYWYRQILGQKVEFLVSFYNNEISEKSEIFDDQFSVERPDGSNFTLKIRSTKLEDSAMYFCASSVRTDVNIQYFGAGTRLSVL.

This chain links TRBV7-9 with TRBJ1-1; 10 bases line up with TRBD1. V lost 3 bases, J lost 2 bases, and 6 bases stayed unmatched. The CDR3 is 16 amino acids. Germline V gene sequence: CDR1 SEHNR, CDR2 FQNEAQ (reference sequence). The CDR3 DNA is TGTGCCAGCAGCTTCAGGACAGGGGGAAACAACACTGAAGCTTTCTTT. It codes for CASSFRTGGNNTEAFF.

The chain carries TRBV5-6 and TRBJ1-3, with D possibly TRBD1 on 5 matching bases. Germline V gene sequence: CDR1 SGHDT, CDR2 YYEEEE. The CDR3 length is 14 residues. V lost 3 bases and J lost 3, with 10 bases in between. The DNA for the CDR3 is TGTGCCAGCAGCTGGGAGGGGTATGGAAACACCATATATTTT. Its translation is CASSWEGYGNTIYF.

The chain combines TRBV6-4 with TRBJ2-3, with 9 bases aligning to TRBD2. CDR1 is MRHNA and CDR2 is SNTAGT in the germline V gene. J was trimmed by 2 bases and V by 5 bases; bases with no gene match: 5. This CDR3 has 15 residues. The CDR3 nucleotides read TGTGCCAGCAGTTTTAGCGGGGGATCCACAGATACGCAGTATTTT. It codes for CASSFSGGSTDTQYF.

The chain is built from TRBV5-5 and TRBJ2-3; tentatively, D is TRBD1 (6 bases). The CDR3 contains 14 residues. Germline V CDR1 and CDR2: SGHKS, YYEKEE (reference sequence). The V end lost 0 bases, the J end lost 4 bases, and 9 bases lay between the germline ends. The CDR3 here is CASSLVRGSDTQYF. The CDR3 DNA reads as TGTGCCAGCAGCTTGGTGAGGGGGTCAGATACGCAGTATTTT.

The chain links TRBV7-9 to TRBJ1-5; 10 positions agree with TRBD1. From germline, CDR1 is SEHNR and CDR2 FQNEAQ (reference sequence). This CDR3 is built from 17 residues. V shed 1 base, J shed 2 bases, and the junction held 5 bases outside the gene matches. The CDR3 coding sequence is TGTGCCAGCAGCTTAGGAACCGGGACAGGGGGCAATCAGCCCCAGCATTTT. This sequence encodes CASSLGTGTGGNQPQHF.

The gene calls are TRBV16 and TRBJ1-2; the match to TRBD1 covers 9 bases. CDR3 length: 15 amino acids. The V gene end was trimmed by 4 bases and the J gene end by 3 bases; junction bases not matched to a gene: 6. Germline V gene lookup returns CDR1 KGHSY and CDR2 FQNENV. CDR3 in DNA: TGTGCCAGCAGCCCACCGGGACAGGGCCACTATGGCTACACCTTC. The encoded protein is CASSPPGQGHYGYTF.

The chain employs TRBV27 and TRBJ1-6; D perhaps matches TRBD1 (6 bases). CDR1 is MNHEY, CDR2 SMNVEV, per germline (reference sequence). V lost 10 bases and J lost 8, with 21 bases in between. The CDR3 runs 15 residues. Written as DNA, the CDR3 is TGTGCCATACCCTGGGGCGACCAGGGGTATTCACCCCTCCACTTT. Protein: CAIPWGDQGYSPLHF.

In its sample, this clone was seen once. An end of the junction does not agree with germline; a read error may underlie this. The rearrangement joins TRBV6-5 to TRBJ2-7; D is possibly TRBD1 (5 bases). Germline loops: CDR1 MNHEY, CDR2 SVGAGI. The CDR3 runs 15 residues. The CDR3 region is CASSYSGRAFYGQYF. The CDR3 bases are TGTGCCAGCAGTTACTCCGGCAGGGCATTCTACGGGCAGTACTTC.

CDR3 sequence (DNA): TGTGCCAGCAGTGAAGGTGGCGGGGGTTTAAATTCACCCCTCCACTTT. It encodes CASSEGGGGLNSPLHF. This chain joins TRBV2 and TRBJ1-6; D is perhaps TRBD1 (5 bases). Germline assignment: CDR1 SNHLY and CDR2 FYNNEI. V was shortened by 1 base and J by 7 bases, with 14 bases between the two germline ends. The length of the CDR3 is 16 residues.

The chain carries TRBV4-1 and TRBJ1-2; D is uncertain. The V gene's germline CDR1 is MGHRA and CDR2 YSYEKL. The CDR3 is 16 residues long. Trimming removed 2 bases at V and 5 bases at J, with 18 bases between. CDR3 nucleotides: TGCGCCAGCAGCCAACCCCGAGAGGGAGTTGGATATGGCTACACCTTC. It yields the protein CASSQPREGVGYGYTF.

This rearrangement joins TRBV12-5 to TRBJ1-4; possible D gene TRBD1, 5 bases. The CDR3 consists of 15 residues. The V gene's germline CDR1 is LGHNT and CDR2 FRNRAP. The V end was cut by 1 base, the J end by 6 bases, with 12 bases between. This CDR3 reads CASGLGLGGDEKLFF. The CDR3 DNA reads as TGTGCTAGTGGTTTGGGGCTCGGAGGGGATGAAAAACTGTTTTTT.

This rearrangement joins TRBV28 to TRBJ2-3, with 7 bases fitting TRBD1. The junction had 9 bases not matched to a gene; V was cut back by 6 bases and J by 0 bases. Germline loops: CDR1 MDHEN, CDR2 SYDVKM. This CDR3 spans 16 amino acids. CDR3 amino acids: CASSPVSGQSTDTQYF. CDR3 DNA: TGTGCCAGCAGCCCCGTCTCGGGACAGAGCACAGATACGCAGTATTTT. Filled out from reference TRBV28 and TRBJ2-3, the complete variable domain reads DVKVTQSSRYLVKRTGEKVFLECVQDMDHENMFWYRQDPGLGLRLIYFSYDVKMKEKGDIPEGYSVSREKKERFSLILESASTNQTSMYLCASSPVSGQSTDTQYFGPGTRLTVL.

This clone was seen once. The J gene is TRBJ2-3, the V gene TRBV11-3; 9 bases align to TRBD2. The CDR3 contains 15 residues. Trimming at V came to 5 bases and at J to 3 bases, leaving 6 bases not matched to a gene. Germline V CDR1 and CDR2: SGHNT, YENEEA. The CDR3: CASSEQSGGTDTQYF. DNA of the CDR3: TGTGCCAGCAGCGAACAGAGCGGGGGGACAGATACGCAGTATTTT.

The J gene is TRBJ2-7, the V gene TRBV6-5; tentatively, D is TRBD2 (7 bases). V gave up 10 bases and J gave up 2 bases, with 18 bases separating them. CDR1 is MNHEY, CDR2 SVGAGI, per germline. The CDR3 covers 14 residues. The CDR3 region has the DNA TGTGCCACCGGCCTGGGGGCGGGGGCCTACGAGCAGTACTTC. Protein product: CATGLGAGAYEQYF.

V usage is TRBV19 and J usage is TRBJ1-2; possibly TRBD1 for D (5 bases). This CDR3 has 14 amino acids. Trimming shortened V by 3 bases and J by 5 bases, and 13 bases separated the two germline ends. Germline CDR1 and CDR2: LNHDA and SQIVND (reference sequence). CDR3 sequence reads: CASSILGAGYGYTF. The DNA of the CDR3 is TGTGCCAGTAGTATCCTAGGGGCGGGATATGGCTACACCTTC.

This clone appeared once. The chain joins TRBV30 to TRBJ2-1; the match to TRBD2 covers 13 bases. This CDR3 spans 15 amino acids. V dropped 0 bases and J dropped 9; count of bases not matched to a gene: 5. The V gene's germline CDR1 is GTSNPN and CDR2 SVGIG (reference sequence). The CDR3: CAWSVLAGGQSEQFF. The CDR3 DNA reads as TGTGCCTGGAGTGTACTAGCGGGGGGGCAGAGTGAGCAGTTCTTC.